The 12 T cell receptor beta chains given below trace back to one sample, sequenced in a study of cytomegalovirus exposure and HLA in healthy donors (dated by TCRdb to the late 2010s). To prepare the library, the immunoSEQ multiplex PCR assay was applied. For the multiplex PCR, a mixture combining 60 forward primers for TCR Vbeta segments and 13 reverse primers for TCR Jbeta segments was used. TCRdb's version of the immuneACCESS table is confined to in-frame rearrangements and falls short of the full clone set. An unresolved V gene accounts for under half of the shortfall where checked; the remainder is of unknown origin. Recorded for this sample are 75,000 to 90,000 clones; around a tenth of them occurred a single time. The ten largest clones add up to roughly a quarter of the sample. Material: PBMCs. Source of these receptors: a man aged 55 to 70 in good health and CMV-seropositive.

The V call is TRBV5-1, the J call TRBJ2-2; TRBD1 matches at 11 bases. The CDR3 consists of 15 residues. Germline V gene sequence: CDR1 SGHRS, CDR2 YFSETQ. V was pared by 4 bases and J by 5 bases, with 4 bases of the junction left unmatched. CDR3 region: CASSTGTGGTGELFF. In nucleotides, the CDR3 is TGCGCCAGCAGCACTGGGACAGGGGGAACCGGGGAGCTGTTTTTT. The variable domain in full, completed from reference TRBV5-1 and TRBJ2-2, reads KAGVTQTPRYLIKTRGQQVTLSCSPISGHRSVSWYQQTPGQGLQFLFEYFSETQRNKGNFPGRFSGRQFSNSRSEMNVSTLELGDSALYLCASSTGTGGTGELFFGEGSRLTVL.

This clone was detected a few times. The genes are TRBV6-1 and TRBJ2-7; TRBD2 matches 9 bases. The CDR3 is made up of 16 amino acids. Germline V lookup: CDR1 MNHNS, CDR2 SASEGT. Losses at the gene ends were 3 bases for V and 2 bases for J; bases not matched to a gene: 8. The CDR3: CASSDFTSGYTYEQYF. Here the CDR3 DNA reads TGTGCCAGCAGTGACTTTACTAGCGGGTACACCTACGAGCAGTACTTC.

This clone came up many times. Since the CDR3 does not end with the conserved phenylalanine or tryptophan, this likely comes from a read error. The DNA is left out, because the CDR3 cannot be placed on it with certainty; the CDR3 is given as TCRdb lists it. In the same sample, other DNA sequences code for this CDR3. The chain is built from TRBV6-1 and TRBJ2-2; whether TRBD1, the table's D call, matches the DNA was not checked. With termini counted, the CDR3 has 12 amino acids. CDR1 and CDR2 (germline): MNHNS, SASEGT. The CDR3 loop is CASPTFTGEMFL.

This clone was picked up a small number of times. This sequence joins TRBV5-1 and TRBJ2-1; TRBD1 matches 11 bases. Germline CDR1 reads SGHRS; CDR2 reads YFSETQ. This CDR3 has 18 amino acids. V was clipped by 1 base and J by 6 bases; unmatched bases: 12. The CDR3 here is CASSLQPGTGGLGNEQFF. CDR3 coding DNA: TGCGCCAGCAGCTTGCAACCCGGGACAGGGGGGTTGGGCAATGAGCAGTTCTTC.

This clone occurred a few times. The rearrangement joins TRBV18 to TRBJ1-5; TRBD1 aligns across 9 bases. Germline V gene sequence: CDR1 KGHSH, CDR2 LQKENI. Germline trimming cut 2 bases from V and 6 bases from J; bases unmatched to any gene: 2. This CDR3 spans 14 amino acids. The CDR3 is CASSPTGGSQPQHF. Here the CDR3 DNA reads TGTGCCAGCTCACCAACAGGGGGCAGTCAGCCCCAGCATTTT.

This chain links TRBV10-3 with TRBJ2-2; D is unresolved. V lost 3 bases and J lost 5, with 4 bases in between. From germline, CDR1 is ENHRY and CDR2 SYGVKD. The CDR3 totals 12 residues. The CDR3 coding sequence is TGTGCCATCAGTGACATTACCGGGGAGCTGTTTTTT. Its translation is CAISDITGELFF.

The chain has TRBV6-1 and TRBJ1-2; D not resolved. V was clipped by 1 base and J by 2 bases, with 8 bases between them. Germline V gene data show CDR1 as MNHNS and CDR2 as SASEGT. The CDR3 sequence is 14 residues long. The CDR3 loop is CASSEGPGNYGYTF. The CDR3 DNA follows: TGTGCCAGCAGTGAAGGTCCAGGAAACTATGGCTACACCTTC.

The chain combines TRBV7-2 with TRBJ2-7; no definite D call. The V gene's germline CDR1 is SGHTA and CDR2 FQGNSA. V dropped 0 bases and J dropped 1 base, with 7 bases sitting between them. This CDR3 has 14 amino acids. The CDR3 here is CASSLAGKSYEQYF. CDR3 coding DNA: TGTGCCAGCAGCTTAGCTGGCAAATCCTACGAGCAGTACTTC.

There are a few counts of this clone. This chain uses TRBV14 with TRBJ1-2; 9 bases line up with TRBD1. J gave up 2 bases and V 2 bases, and 3 bases lay outside the gene matches. Germline assignment: CDR1 SGHDN and CDR2 FVKESK. The CDR3 runs to 15 residues. DNA for the CDR3: TGTGCCAGCAGCCAAACAGGGGGCGCGAACTATGGCTACACCTTC. Amino acid sequence: CASSQTGGANYGYTF.

The chain recombines TRBV5-8 with TRBJ2-2, with 12 positions matching TRBD1. CDR3 length: 18 residues. The V gene's germline CDR1 is SGHTS and CDR2 YDEGEE. V was clipped by 7 bases and J by 4 bases; unmatched bases: 14. The CDR3 nucleotides are TGTGCCAGCCGACGGGACAGGGGGCCATCCGGTCTCACCGGGGAGCTGTTTTTT. Translation: CASRRDRGPSGLTGELFF.

The chain carries TRBV6-6 and TRBJ2-1; no reliable D call. CDR1 is MNHNY, CDR2 SVGAGI, per germline (reference sequence). CDR3 length equals 11 residues. Deletions cut 4 bases from V and 8 bases from J, with 6 bases between. Written as DNA, the CDR3 is TGTGCCAGCAGTTTATTCGATGAGCAGTTCTTC. The encoded protein is CASSLFDEQFF.

This clone turned up a few times. The V call is TRBV5-1, the J call TRBJ2-3, with 12 nucleotides matching TRBD2. Germline CDR1 SGHRS, CDR2 YFSETQ. Losses at the gene ends were 9 bases for V and 0 bases for J; bases not matched to a gene: 8. The CDR3 length is 16 residues. The DNA of the CDR3 is TGCGCCACGACTAGCGGGGGATCTCCTAGCACAGATACGCAGTATTTT. It encodes CATTSGGSPSTDTQYF.